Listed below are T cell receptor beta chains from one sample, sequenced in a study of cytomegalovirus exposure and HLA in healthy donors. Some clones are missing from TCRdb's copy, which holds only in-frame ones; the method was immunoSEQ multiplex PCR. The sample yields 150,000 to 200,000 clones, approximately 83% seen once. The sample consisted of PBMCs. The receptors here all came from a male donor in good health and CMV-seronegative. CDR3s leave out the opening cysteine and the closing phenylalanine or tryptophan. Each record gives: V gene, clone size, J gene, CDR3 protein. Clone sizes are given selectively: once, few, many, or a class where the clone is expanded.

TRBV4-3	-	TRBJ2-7	ASSQERDWGEQY
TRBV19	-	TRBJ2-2	ASSGQAGELF
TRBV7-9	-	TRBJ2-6	SSSLLQGMAGANVLT
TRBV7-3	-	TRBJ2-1	ASSLSSDRHSSYNEQF
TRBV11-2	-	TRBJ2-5	ASSLDGGRVKETQY
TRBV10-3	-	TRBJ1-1	AISQDRETEAF
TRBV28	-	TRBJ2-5	ASSLGEGETQY
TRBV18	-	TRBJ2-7	ASSRAGSAPYEQY
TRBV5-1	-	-	ASSLDPGTNYEQY
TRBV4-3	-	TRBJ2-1	ASSLTYNEQF
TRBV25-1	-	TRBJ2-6	ASSSYSGANVLT
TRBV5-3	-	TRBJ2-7	ARPTTPKAGFDAEAEGGQY
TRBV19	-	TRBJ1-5	ASSIDSHSNQPQH
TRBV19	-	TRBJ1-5	ASQGSNQPQH
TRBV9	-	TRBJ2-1	ASSVGGGSGRSYNEQF
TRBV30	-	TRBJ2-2	AWTSGYTGELF
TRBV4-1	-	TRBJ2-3	ASSQYDRGLDTQY
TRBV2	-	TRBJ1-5	ASTLDRSNQPQH
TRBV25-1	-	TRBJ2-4	ASSEYTQGTKNIQY
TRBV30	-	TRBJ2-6	AWSVFMGRDQSGANVLT
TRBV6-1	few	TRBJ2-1	ASSSGTGDGNEQF
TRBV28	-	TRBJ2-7	ASSSDRGHEQY
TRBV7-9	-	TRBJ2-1	ASSSSPGRATNEQF